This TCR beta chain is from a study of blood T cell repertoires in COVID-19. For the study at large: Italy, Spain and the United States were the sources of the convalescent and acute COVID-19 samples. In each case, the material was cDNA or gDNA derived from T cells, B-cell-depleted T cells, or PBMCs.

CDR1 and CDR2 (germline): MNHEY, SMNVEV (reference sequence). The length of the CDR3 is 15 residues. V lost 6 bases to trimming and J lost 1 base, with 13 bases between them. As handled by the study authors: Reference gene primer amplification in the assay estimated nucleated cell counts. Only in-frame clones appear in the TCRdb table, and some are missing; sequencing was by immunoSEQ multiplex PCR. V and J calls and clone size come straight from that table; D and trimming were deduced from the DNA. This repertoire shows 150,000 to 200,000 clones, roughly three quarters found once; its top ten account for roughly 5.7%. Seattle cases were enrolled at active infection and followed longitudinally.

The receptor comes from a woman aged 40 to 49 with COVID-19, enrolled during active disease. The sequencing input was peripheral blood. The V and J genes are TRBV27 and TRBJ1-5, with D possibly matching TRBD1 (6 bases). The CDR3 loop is CASSSGDRSNQPQHF. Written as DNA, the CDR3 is TGTGCCAGCAGCTCTGGCGACAGGAGCAATCAGCCCCAGCATTTT.